This entry lists 20 T cell receptor beta chains sequenced from one sample in a study of identical twins. TCRdb fed the 5' RACE reads into MiXCR, producing one record per CDR3 protein. The table has some 500,000 distinct CDR3 sequences, more than 9% seen once. Separately, the same data were catalogued under a study of yellow fever vaccine responses in identical twins.

Sequences were obtained from PBMCs. All receptors derive from a woman aged 18-35 years in good health.

Ten or more counts support this clonotype. The V call is TRBV29-1, the J call TRBJ2-5; D call uncertain. The germline V and J ends were trimmed by 0 bases and 1 base, with 9 bases remaining between them. Germline values: CDR1 SQVTM, CDR2 ANQGSEA. The CDR3 has 14 residues. CDR3 sequence reads: CSVEDWWVQETQYF. Here the CDR3 DNA reads TGCAGCGTTGAAGATTGGTGGGTCCAAGAGACCCAGTACTTC.

The sample holds a few counts of this clonotype. This chain connects TRBV7-8 to TRBJ2-7; perhaps D is TRBD1 or TRBD2 (6 bases each). The CDR3 totals 15 residues. Trimming stripped 4 bases from V and 5 bases from J, with 18 bases between. Germline CDR1 and CDR2: SGHVS and FQNEAQ. The CDR3 here is CASSSPGLQGHEQYF. For the CDR3, the DNA is TGTGCCAGCAGCTCGCCGGGACTCCAGGGGCACGAGCAGTACTTC. The entire variable domain, with the rest obtained from reference TRBV7-8 and TRBJ2-7, is as follows: GAGVSQSPRYKVAKRGQDVALRCDPISGHVSLFWYQQALGQGPEFLTYFQNEAQLDKSGLPSDRFFAERPEGSVSTLKIQRTQQEDSAVYLCASSSPGLQGHEQYFGPGTRLTVT.

This clonotype has ten or more counts. The chain joins TRBV14 to TRBJ2-7; 10 nucleotides match TRBD1. Germline trimming cut 4 bases from V and 4 bases from J; bases unmatched to any gene: 13. The CDR3 has 17 residues. Germline V CDR1 and CDR2: SGHDN, FVKESK. As DNA, the CDR3 is TGTGCCAGCAGCCCCCTCGGTTTTCCGGACAGGGGGTACGAGCAGTACTTC. It specifies CASSPLGFPDRGYEQYF.

The chain combines TRBV9 with TRBJ1-4; 7 nucleotides match TRBD1. This CDR3 has 14 residues. The ends lost 4 bases at V and 5 bases at J; junction bases unmatched: 5. Germline V lookup: CDR1 SGDLS, CDR2 YYNGEE. The CDR3 region is CASSSRGGNEKLFF. The CDR3 DNA reads TGTGCCAGCAGCTCCAGGGGGGGAAATGAAAAACTGTTTTTT.

In this sample, this clonotype turned up a few times. The CDR3 nucleotides are TGCAGCGTTGATGGGTATGCAGGGGACGAGTACGAGCAGTACTTC. This sequence encodes CSVDGYAGDEYEQYF. The chain combines TRBV29-1 with TRBJ2-7; maybe TRBD1 (6 bases). Germline V lookup: CDR1 SQVTM, CDR2 ANQGSEA. Trimming removed 3 bases from V and 4 bases from J, with 19 bases in between. The CDR3 extends over 15 amino acids.

The sample holds a few counts of this clonotype. This chain joins TRBV6-2 or TRBV6-3 and TRBJ2-7; perhaps TRBD2 as D (5 bases). The CDR3 is 14 residues long. Germline V CDR1 and CDR2: MNHEY, SVGEGT. The V and J ends lost 3 bases and 5 bases respectively, with 14 bases between them. Here the CDR3 reads CASSYVGEPNEQYF. The CDR3 DNA follows: TGTGCCAGCAGTTATGTCGGGGAGCCCAACGAGCAGTACTTC.

This clonotype was recorded at least ten times. The chain combines TRBV2 with TRBJ2-3; 7 bases fit TRBD1. J gave up 5 bases and V 9 bases, and 11 bases lay outside the gene matches. Germline CDR1 and CDR2: SNHLY and FYNNEI. The CDR3 is 14 amino acids. In DNA form, the CDR3 reads TGTGCCAGTGAGGGGGCTGAGGTGGGAGATACGCAGTATTTT. It yields the protein CASEGAEVGDTQYF.

This clonotype occurred many times. The chain joins TRBV5-6 to TRBJ1-6; D is unresolved. Germline V lookup: CDR1 SGHDT, CDR2 YYEEEE. The CDR3 extends over 16 amino acids. V was clipped by 1 base and J by 4 bases, with 12 bases between them. The CDR3 sequence: CASSLWQAVYNSPLHF. Written as DNA, the CDR3 is TGTGCCAGCAGCTTGTGGCAGGCCGTATATAATTCACCCCTCCACTTT. Based on the CDR3 plus reference TRBV5-6 and TRBJ1-6, the full variable domain is DAGVTQSPTHLIKTRGQQVTLRCSPKSGHDTVSWYQQALGQGPQFIFQYYEEEERQRGNFPDRFSGHQFPNYSSELNVNALLLGDSALYLCASSLWQAVYNSPLHFGNGTRLTVT.

The rearrangement links TRBV6-2 or TRBV6-3 to TRBJ2-7, with 8 bases matching TRBD1. J was trimmed by 9 bases and V by 7 bases; bases with no gene match: 14. The CDR3 is made up of 14 amino acids. CDR1 is MNHEY, CDR2 SVGEGT, per germline. The CDR3 nucleotides read TGTGCCAGCACTCCTACGGGACAGGCACCTGGGCAGTACTTC. It encodes CASTPTGQAPGQYF.

V gene TRBV24-1 combines with J gene TRBJ1-3; D is perhaps TRBD1 (5 bases). This CDR3 has 15 residues. Trimming stripped 7 bases from V and 0 bases from J, with 12 bases between. Germline CDR1 KGHDR, CDR2 SFDVKD. DNA for the CDR3: TGTGCCACCAGCGGGGGGGACGTCTCTGGAAACACCATATATTTT. It encodes CATSGGDVSGNTIYF.

The chain employs TRBV5-1 and TRBJ2-7; 8 nucleotides line up with TRBD1. CDR1 and CDR2 (germline): SGHRS, YFSETQ. After removal of 3 bases from V and 2 bases from J, the junction contained 4 bases not matched to a gene. This CDR3 comprises 14 residues. CDR3 DNA: TGCGCCAGCAGCTGGACAGGGCCCCCCTACGAGCAGTACTTC. As protein: CASSWTGPPYEQYF.

This clonotype turned up a few times. V is TRBV10-3 and J is TRBJ2-1; D is unclear. Trimming took off 0 bases at V and 6 bases at J, with 6 bases between the two ends. This CDR3 is 13 amino acids long. Germline assignment: CDR1 ENHRY and CDR2 SYGVKD. CDR3 sequence: CAISESFGNEQFF. The CDR3 region has the DNA TGTGCCATCAGTGAGTCGTTTGGCAATGAGCAGTTCTTC.

This clonotype was recorded many times. The V and J genes are TRBV20-1 and TRBJ1-1; D remains ambiguous. The CDR3 consists of 13 residues. CDR1 and CDR2 (germline): DFQATT, SNEGSKA (reference sequence). V dropped 1 base and J dropped 0 bases, with 6 bases sitting between them. This CDR3 reads CSARGDLNTEAFF. CDR3 in DNA: TGCAGTGCTAGAGGTGACTTGAACACTGAAGCTTTCTTT.

This clonotype was seen only a few times. V usage is TRBV19 and J usage is TRBJ2-1; 12 nucleotides match TRBD2. The germline gives CDR1 LNHDA, CDR2 SQIVND (reference sequence). V shed 7 bases and J 9 bases; nucleotides not matched to a gene: 16. This CDR3 has 17 residues. The CDR3 coding sequence is TGTGCCAGTACCACACTACTAGCGGGAGGAGGCTACGGTGAGCAGTTCTTC. It specifies CASTTLLAGGGYGEQFF.

This clonotype has at least ten counts. The gene calls are TRBV12-3 or TRBV12-4 and TRBJ1-1, with D possibly TRBD1 on 5 matching bases. This CDR3 is 14 amino acids long. The V end was cut by 5 bases, the J end by 3 bases, with 13 bases between. In nucleotides, the CDR3 is TGTGCCAGCAGTCTTCAGGGATCTGACACTGAAGCTTTCTTT. Its translation: CASSLQGSDTEAFF.

This clonotype has just a few counts. V is TRBV30 and J is TRBJ1-1, with TRBD1 matching over 7 bases. CDR1 and CDR2 (germline): GTSNPN, SVGIG (reference sequence). The CDR3 runs to 15 residues. V shed 5 bases, J shed 0 bases, and the junction held 9 bases outside the gene matches. The CDR3 nucleotides are TGTGCCTGGCAAAAATGGGGGACAGTGAACACTGAAGCTTTCTTT. This gives the protein CAWQKWGTVNTEAFF.

This clonotype showed up many times. Germline and junction disagree at one end, which may indicate a read error. The chain employs TRBV20-1 and TRBJ2-3; D gene uncertain. The CDR3 has 8 amino acids. CDR1 DFQATT and CDR2 SNEGSKA come from the germline V gene (reference sequence). CDR3 protein: CSARARCF. The CDR3 DNA reads as TGCAGTGCTAGAGCACGGTGTTTT.

This clonotype was found a few times. V gene TRBV10-3 combines with J gene TRBJ1-5, with D maybe TRBD1 (5 bases). This CDR3 contains 12 residues. The germline V gene encodes CDR1 ENHRY and CDR2 SYGVKD. The V end was cut by 10 bases, the J end by 5 bases, with 12 bases between. CDR3 nucleotides: TGTGCCACCTCATGGGGGGATCAGCCCCAGCATTTT. It translates to CATSWGDQPQHF.

This clonotype came up many times. The CDR3 loop reads CASTVGLAGFQETQYF. In DNA, the CDR3 is TGTGCCAGCACGGTGGGACTAGCGGGTTTCCAAGAGACCCAGTACTTC. The rearrangement uses TRBV2 and TRBJ2-5; TRBD2 agrees at 12 bases. Germline CDR1 and CDR2: SNHLY and FYNNEI. J lost 1 base, V lost 7 bases, and 7 bases had no gene match. The CDR3 is 16 amino acids.

This clonotype has a handful of counts. The chain couples TRBV7-9 to TRBJ2-7; 7 nucleotides align to TRBD1. The germline gives CDR1 SEHNR, CDR2 FQNEAQ (reference sequence). The CDR3 length is 15 residues. The V and J ends lost 3 bases and 7 bases, in that order; junction bases with no gene match: 12. This CDR3 is CASSFPDRAVQEQYF. The CDR3 bases are TGTGCCAGCAGCTTTCCCGACAGGGCGGTCCAGGAGCAGTACTTC.